This entry lists 26 T cell receptor beta chains sequenced from one sample in a study of blood T cell repertoires in COVID-19. Method: immunoSEQ multiplex PCR; TCRdb's copy keeps in-frame clones and lacks some. The sample carries 250,000 to 350,000 clones, 84% recorded once. The specimen sequenced was peripheral blood. These receptor sequences come from a person aged 65 to 79 with COVID-19, enrolled during active disease.

The J gene is TRBJ2-1, the V gene TRBV7-6; D is perhaps TRBD1 (5 bases). V lost 0 bases to trimming and J lost 2 bases, with 17 bases between them. CDR1 is SGHVS, CDR2 FNYEAQ, per germline. This CDR3 is built from 18 residues. This chain's CDR3 is CASSLAQKGEFTYNEQFF. The CDR3 DNA reads as TGTGCCAGCAGCTTAGCGCAGAAAGGGGAATTCACCTACAATGAGCAGTTCTTC.

The chain is built from TRBV7-8 and TRBJ2-7; D ambiguous. The germline gives CDR1 SGHVS, CDR2 FQNEAQ. The CDR3 has 14 amino acids. V was cut by 1 base and J by 3 bases, with 10 bases left in between. This CDR3 is CASSLGDRIYEQYF. CDR3 nucleotides: TGTGCCAGCAGCTTAGGAGATCGCATCTACGAGCAGTACTTC.

The rearrangement joins TRBV7-9 to TRBJ1-5, with TRBD1 as a possible D gene (6 bases). Trimming cost V 5 bases and J 9 bases, with 17 bases left between them. The CDR3 covers 14 residues. Looked up from germline, CDR1 is SEHNR and CDR2 is FQNEAQ (reference sequence). Written as DNA, the CDR3 is TGTGCCAGCAGCCCTACAGGGTCGACCGGGCCCCAGCATTTT. This gives the protein CASSPTGSTGPQHF.

V and J are TRBV7-2 and TRBJ1-4; no firm D call. The germline V and J ends were trimmed by 5 bases and 7 bases, with 11 bases remaining between them. The CDR3 runs 13 residues. CDR1 and CDR2 from the germline V gene are SGHTA and FQGNSA. The CDR3 DNA is TGTGCCAGCAGCCTAATGGTTTTTGAAAAACTGTTTTTT. Its translation: CASSLMVFEKLFF.

This clone was observed a single time. V and J are TRBV18 and TRBJ2-1, with D possibly matching TRBD1 (6 bases). CDR1 is KGHSH and CDR2 is LQKENI in the germline V gene. The CDR3 runs to 15 residues. The germline V and J ends were trimmed by 2 bases and 5 bases, with 13 bases remaining between them. CDR3: CASSPTGTRHNEQFF. The CDR3, as DNA: TGTGCCAGCTCACCAACCGGGACACGACACAATGAGCAGTTCTTC.

This clone was seen just once. The chain is built from TRBV30 and TRBJ1-4, with 9 bases that match TRBD1. The CDR3 contains 15 residues. Germline V CDR1 and CDR2: GTSNPN, SVGIG (reference sequence). Unmatched junction bases numbered 15, after V lost 8 bases and J lost 8 bases. In DNA form, the CDR3 reads TGTGCCCGAGGAACAGGGGGCAAGTCGGAGGAAAAACTGTTTTTT. Its translation is CARGTGGKSEEKLFF.

This sequence joins TRBV11-2 and TRBJ2-1, with 7 bases lining up with TRBD1. There are 18 residues in the CDR3. The trim removed 4 bases at V and 4 bases at J, leaving 16 bases unmatched. In germline, CDR1 is SGHAT, CDR2 FQNNGV. CDR3 amino acids: CASSSPTKQGVQYNEQFF. The CDR3 coding sequence is TGTGCCAGCAGCTCTCCCACTAAGCAGGGGGTTCAGTACAATGAGCAGTTCTTC. Drawing the rest from reference TRBV11-2 and TRBJ2-1, the complete variable domain is EAGVAQSPRYKIIEKRQSVAFWCNPISGHATLYWYQQILGQGPKLLIQFQNNGVVDDSQLPKDRFSAERLKGVDSTLKIQPAKLEDSAVYLCASSSPTKQGVQYNEQFFGPGTRLTVL.

The rearrangement joins TRBV5-1 to TRBJ2-7; 10 nucleotides line up with TRBD2. The CDR3 covers 15 residues. Germline CDR1 and CDR2: SGHRS and YFSETQ. After removal of 0 bases from V and 3 bases from J, the junction contained 3 bases not matched to a gene. The CDR3 reads CASSLVLAGGYEQYF. The DNA for the CDR3 is TGCGCCAGCAGCTTGGTTTTAGCGGGGGGCTACGAGCAGTACTTC.

A single count supports this clone. The chain employs TRBV6-2 or TRBV6-3 and TRBJ2-6; 8 bases line up with TRBD1. Germline V lookup: CDR1 MNHEY, CDR2 SVGEGT. There are 17 residues in the CDR3. V lost 3 bases to trimming and J lost 1 base; unmatched junction nucleotides: 5. Written as DNA, the CDR3 is TGTGCCAGCAGTTATACAGGGGGTCTTTCTGGGGCCAACGTCCTGACTTTC. This encodes CASSYTGGLSGANVLTF.

CDR3 region: CASSLAGGFLAGVLYF. CDR3 nucleotide sequence: TGTGCCAGCAGCTTAGCGGGGGGTTTTCTAGCGGGAGTTTTGTACTTC. This chain joins TRBV7-8 and TRBJ2-7; 10 bases agree with TRBD2. Per germline, CDR1 SGHVS and CDR2 FQNEAQ. With 0 bases clipped from V and 12 bases from J, the junction kept 14 bases outside the gene matches. This CDR3 has 16 amino acids.

V and J are TRBV5-1 and TRBJ2-1, with 8 bases matching TRBD2. This CDR3 is 15 amino acids long. The ends lost 4 bases at V and 2 bases at J; junction bases unmatched: 5. CDR1 and CDR2 (germline): SGHRS, YFSETQ. The CDR3 sequence is CASSLERGTYNEQFF. CDR3 DNA sequence: TGCGCCAGCAGCCTAGAGCGGGGGACCTACAATGAGCAGTTCTTC. Variable domain in full (rest from reference TRBV5-1 and TRBJ2-1): KAGVTQTPRYLIKTRGQQVTLSCSPISGHRSVSWYQQTPGQGLQFLFEYFSETQRNKGNFPGRFSGRQFSNSRSEMNVSTLELGDSALYLCASSLERGTYNEQFFGPGTRLTVL.

The genes are TRBV19 and TRBJ2-5, with D perhaps matching TRBD2 (5 bases). The V gene's germline CDR1 is LNHDA and CDR2 SQIVND (reference sequence). Deletions cut 3 bases from V and 5 bases from J, with 13 bases between. This CDR3 comprises 14 residues. CDR3 nucleotides: TGTGCCAGTAGTATCGGGGTATTGGACGAGACCCAGTACTTC. Protein: CASSIGVLDETQYF.

This clone showed up just a few times. The genes are TRBV18 and TRBJ1-6; 7 positions match TRBD1. Germline V CDR1 and CDR2: KGHSH, LQKENI. The CDR3 has 14 residues. Trimming removed 3 bases from V and 9 bases from J; junction bases left unmatched: 5. CDR3 sequence (DNA): TGTGCCAGCTCACCGAAACAGGGGACTTCACCCCTCCACTTT. Protein sequence: CASSPKQGTSPLHF.

The chain couples TRBV4-1 to TRBJ2-1; 7 bases align to TRBD2. V was clipped by 0 bases and J by 8 bases; unmatched bases: 13. The germline V gene encodes CDR1 MGHRA and CDR2 YSYEKL. CDR3 length: 17 residues. CDR3 nucleotides: TGCGCCAGCAGCCAAGAAGGGGCTAGCGGCCTTCTCGATGAGCAGTTCTTC. Translation: CASSQEGASGLLDEQFF.

The CDR3 bases are TGTGCCTGGAGTGGGGGGGTGGAACAGCCCCAGCATTTT. It yields the protein CAWSGGVEQPQHF. This chain links TRBV30 with TRBJ1-5; possible D gene TRBD1, 5 bases. This CDR3 contains 13 residues. In germline, CDR1 is GTSNPN, CDR2 SVGIG (reference sequence). V lost 1 base to trimming and J lost 7 bases, with 11 bases between them.

The genes are TRBV3-1 (or the pseudogene TRBV3-2) and TRBJ1-2, with D tentatively TRBD1 (5 bases). This CDR3 spans 16 amino acids. V lost 2 bases, J lost 13 bases, and 26 bases lay in between. Germline V gene data show CDR1 as LGHDT and CDR2 as YNNKEL (reference sequence). Here the CDR3 reads CASSQSFQGVLRRLTF. CDR3 DNA sequence: TGTGCCAGCAGCCAATCCTTCCAGGGTGTTCTGCGGCGGCTCACCTTC.

This clone was counted only a few times. The V call is TRBV3-1 (or the pseudogene TRBV3-2), the J call TRBJ2-7, with 8 positions matching TRBD2. The length of the CDR3 is 16 residues. V shed 3 bases, J shed 4 bases, and the junction held 11 bases outside the gene matches. Looked up from germline, CDR1 is LGHDT and CDR2 is YNNKEL (reference sequence). The CDR3 DNA reads TGTGCCAGCAGCCATGGCCGAGTACTAGCGGCTTACGAGCAGTACTTC. Encoded protein: CASSHGRVLAAYEQYF.

The chain links TRBV19 to TRBJ1-2; D is uncertain. V was trimmed by 2 bases and J by 5 bases, leaving 12 bases between them. This CDR3 has 14 residues. CDR1 and CDR2 from the germline V gene are LNHDA and SQIVND (reference sequence). For the CDR3, the DNA is TGTGCCAGTAGTATATCGTCCCAGACTTATGGCTACACCTTC. It is translated as CASSISSQTYGYTF.

The chain employs TRBV7-9 and TRBJ2-7, with TRBD1 as a possible D gene (6 bases). CDR1 is SEHNR and CDR2 is FQNEAQ in the germline V gene (reference sequence). The ends were cut back, 4 bases at V and 0 bases at J, with 22 bases in the middle. The CDR3 length is 18 residues. CDR3: CASSSGSSSTGSSYEQYF. The DNA for the CDR3 is TGTGCCAGCAGCTCCGGTTCCAGTTCGACAGGTAGCTCCTACGAGCAGTACTTC.

In this sample, this clone turned up once. The chain carries TRBV12-5 and TRBJ2-1; possible D gene TRBD2, 8 bases. The CDR3 extends over 16 amino acids. V lost 5 bases and J lost 5, with 19 bases in between. Germline V gene data show CDR1 as LGHNT and CDR2 as FRNRAP. The CDR3 is CASGLGTAGANNEQFF. CDR3 in DNA: TGTGCTAGTGGTCTGGGGACAGCGGGGGCTAACAATGAGCAGTTCTTC.

V is TRBV6-5 and J is TRBJ2-1, with 7 bases fitting TRBD1. CDR1 and CDR2 from the germline V gene are MNHEY and SVGAGI. Germline trimming cut 2 bases from V and 2 bases from J; bases unmatched to any gene: 0. This CDR3 is built from 14 residues. CDR3 sequence: CASSYQGAYNEQFF. The CDR3 nucleotides read TGTGCCAGCAGTTACCAGGGGGCCTACAATGAGCAGTTCTTC.

The V gene is TRBV11-2, the J gene TRBJ2-1; possibly TRBD2 for D (6 bases). Trimming removed 6 bases from V and 10 bases from J, with 22 bases in between. Germline lookup yields CDR1 SGHAT and CDR2 FQNNGV. The CDR3 is made up of 15 amino acids. CDR3 region: CASRPPGGLRTEQFF. CDR3 DNA: TGTGCCAGCAGACCTCCCGGGGGACTGAGGACCGAGCAGTTCTTC.

This clone has a count of ten or more. V is TRBV12-3 or TRBV12-4 and J is TRBJ2-7; 8 bases align to TRBD1. The CDR3 loop spans 13 amino acids. Unmatched junction bases numbered 7, after V lost 5 bases and J lost 7 bases. The CDR3 here is CASSKGTGREQYF. CDR3 in DNA: TGTGCCAGCAGTAAAGGGACAGGAAGAGAGCAGTACTTC.

The chain employs TRBV4-2 and TRBJ2-2; 9 bases map to TRBD1. Germline trimming cut 6 bases from V and 4 bases from J; bases unmatched to any gene: 9. This CDR3 spans 16 amino acids. Germline-derived CDR1 and CDR2 are LGHNA and YNFKEQ. The CDR3 sequence: CASSHDGDRVTGELFF. In DNA form, the CDR3 reads TGTGCCAGCAGTCATGATGGGGACAGGGTCACCGGGGAGCTGTTTTTT.

CDR3 in amino acids: CASSKQSDRAFFYGYTF. CDR3 DNA sequence: TGTGCCAGTAGTAAACAGAGCGACAGGGCGTTCTTCTATGGCTACACCTTC. The chain employs TRBV19 and TRBJ1-2; 7 nucleotides agree with TRBD1. CDR3 length: 17 amino acids. The V gene end was trimmed by 4 bases and the J gene end by 4 bases; junction bases not matched to a gene: 15. Germline V gene data show CDR1 as LNHDA and CDR2 as SQIVND (reference sequence).

The chain combines TRBV9 with TRBJ1-5; D gene uncertain. From germline, CDR1 is SGDLS and CDR2 YYNGEE. CDR3 size: 14 residues. With 4 bases removed from V and 7 bases from J, the gap between germline ends came to 15 bases. The chain's CDR3 is CASSLSGRGQPQHF. The CDR3 DNA reads as TGTGCCAGCAGCCTAAGTGGTAGAGGGCAGCCCCAGCATTTT.